The 26 T cell receptor beta chains below were found in one sample sequenced in a study of CD8 T cells in ankylosing spondylitis. TCRdb reprocessed the 5' RACE reads via MiXCR and lists one record per CDR3 protein. Of some 300,000 distinct CDR3 sequences in the sample, roughly 20% are singletons; the top ten hold 3% to 4%. The sequenced sample consisted of blood, either unsorted or a sorted T cell fraction (not recorded which). The receptors stem from a female donor with ankylosing spondylitis or in good health (not recorded which).

This clonotype showed up many times. The rearrangement joins TRBV5-1 to TRBJ1-1; no definite D call. The germline V gene encodes CDR1 SGHRS and CDR2 YFSETQ. The CDR3 has 15 amino acids. V gave up 0 bases and J gave up 4 bases, with 13 bases separating them. The CDR3 DNA follows: TGCGCCAGCAGCTTGGATGGGATTAAGGGCACTGAAGCTTTCTTT. This encodes CASSLDGIKGTEAFF.

V gene TRBV7-6 combines with J gene TRBJ2-5, with TRBD2 as a possible D gene (5 bases). Germline-derived CDR1 and CDR2 are SGHVS and FNYEAQ. V was cut by 4 bases and J by 4 bases, with 13 bases left in between. The CDR3 runs 14 residues. CDR3 in DNA: TGTGCCAGCAGCTCCTTAAATGAGGGAGAGACCCAGTACTTC. Translated: CASSSLNEGETQYF. Full variable domain (rest looked up from reference TRBV7-6 and TRBJ2-5): GAGVSQSPRYKVTKRGQDVALRCDPISGHVSLYWYRQALGQGPEFLTYFNYEAQQDKSGLPNDRFSAERPEGSISTLTIQRTEQRDSAMYRCASSSLNEGETQYFGPGTRLLVL.

This clonotype was counted only a few times. This sequence joins TRBV30 and TRBJ2-7, with D tentatively TRBD1 (6 bases). V lost 0 bases to trimming and J lost 9 bases, with 6 bases between them. Germline-derived CDR1 and CDR2 are GTSNPN and SVGIG (reference sequence). The CDR3 is 10 amino acids. CDR3 sequence: CAWSVGGQYF. The DNA for the CDR3 is TGTGCCTGGAGTGTAGGGGGGCAGTACTTC.

The chain carries TRBV7-9 and TRBJ1-5; D is unclear. Trimming stripped 3 bases from V and 8 bases from J, with 8 bases between. The CDR3 is 12 residues long. CDR1 and CDR2 from the germline V gene are SEHNR and FQNEAQ (reference sequence). The DNA of the CDR3 is TGTGCCAGCAGCTTCCAGAGGGAGCCCCAGCATTTT. The encoded protein is CASSFQREPQHF.

In this sample, this clonotype turned up a few times. CDR3 nucleotide sequence: TGCAGTGCTAGAGAGGCAGGGGGGGATACGCAGTATTTT. Its translation is CSAREAGGDTQYF. The chain carries TRBV20-1 and TRBJ2-3; possibly TRBD1 for D (7 bases). Trimming pared 0 bases from V and 6 bases from J, leaving 10 bases between. The germline V gene has CDR1 DFQATT and CDR2 SNEGSKA (reference sequence). The CDR3 loop spans 13 amino acids.

This clonotype was detected ten times or more. The chain couples TRBV14 to TRBJ2-7; tentative D call: TRBD2 (5 bases). This CDR3 has 17 amino acids. The germline V gene encodes CDR1 SGHDN and CDR2 FVKESK. V dropped 0 bases and J dropped 0 bases, with 15 bases sitting between them. CDR3 bases: TGTGCCAGCAGCCAAGATATTAGCCCGGGGTACTCCTACGAGCAGTACTTC. It translates to CASSQDISPGYSYEQYF. The full variable domain, with the rest looked up from reference TRBV14 and TRBJ2-7, is EAGVTQFPSHSVIEKGQTVTLRCDPISGHDNLYWYRRVMGKEIKFLLHFVKESKQDESGMPNNRFLAERTGGTYSTLKVQPAELEDSGVYFCASSQDISPGYSYEQYFGPGTRLTVT.

This chain links TRBV20-1 with TRBJ2-7; 10 nucleotides agree with TRBD2. Per germline, CDR1 DFQATT and CDR2 SNEGSKA (reference sequence). The J segment lost 0 bases and the V segment lost 3 bases, leaving 8 bases of the junction unmatched. CDR3 length: 16 amino acids. The CDR3 is CSASSGRSSGSYEQYF. As DNA, the CDR3 is TGCAGTGCTAGTAGCGGGAGGTCCTCCGGCTCCTACGAGCAGTACTTC.

The V gene is TRBV12-3 or TRBV12-4, the J gene TRBJ2-1; 14 positions agree with TRBD2. CDR3 length: 18 amino acids. V lost 5 bases, J lost 0 bases, and 6 bases stayed unmatched. CDR3 bases: TGTGCCAGCAGTAGACTAGCGGGAGGGCTGAGCTCCTACAATGAGCAGTTCTTC. Protein: CASSRLAGGLSSYNEQFF.

CDR3 residues: CASSNYGGAGVRYEQYF. In nucleotides, the CDR3 is TGTGCCAGCAGCAATTATGGGGGGGCGGGAGTTCGCTACGAGCAGTACTTC. The chain couples TRBV27 to TRBJ2-7, with a tentative D call TRBD2 (7 bases). This CDR3 has 17 amino acids. CDR1 and CDR2 (germline): MNHEY, SMNVEV (reference sequence). With 6 bases removed from V and 3 bases from J, the gap between germline ends came to 24 bases.

In its sample, this clonotype was seen a few times. The chain employs TRBV7-8 and TRBJ2-1; 7 positions match TRBD2. The junction had 5 bases not matched to a gene; V was cut back by 2 bases and J by 4 bases. This CDR3 spans 15 amino acids. The germline CDR1 and CDR2 sequences are SGHVS and FQNEAQ. The CDR3, as DNA: TGTGCCAGCAGCTTACGGCCAGCGGGGTACAATGAGCAGTTCTTC. Its protein is CASSLRPAGYNEQFF.

This clonotype came up a few times. V usage is TRBV20-1 and J usage is TRBJ2-3, with TRBD2 matching over 7 bases. V dropped 3 bases and J dropped 3; count of bases not matched to a gene: 9. The CDR3 contains 15 residues. The germline V gene encodes CDR1 DFQATT and CDR2 SNEGSKA (reference sequence). CDR3 in amino acids: CSARRAGDVTDTQYF. The CDR3 DNA follows: TGCAGTGCTAGGAGGGCGGGAGACGTAACAGATACGCAGTATTTT.

Written as DNA, the CDR3 is TGTGCCACCGGACGGCATAGCAATCAGCCCCAGCATTTT. Protein product: CATGRHSNQPQHF. V and J are TRBV12-3 or TRBV12-4 and TRBJ1-5; D remains ambiguous. V lost 10 bases and J 0 bases, leaving 10 bases between the germline ends. This CDR3 contains 13 residues.

This clonotype was picked up many times. V and J are TRBV29-1 and TRBJ2-3; 7 nucleotides line up with TRBD2. CDR1 and CDR2 from the germline V gene are SQVTM and ANQGSEA. V lost 7 bases to trimming and J lost 3 bases; unmatched junction nucleotides: 10. The CDR3 contains 14 residues. This chain's CDR3 is CSGGQAGGTDTQYF. CDR3 in DNA: TGCAGCGGGGGTCAGGCCGGGGGGACAGATACGCAGTATTTT.

The chain couples TRBV10-3 to TRBJ1-1, with D possibly TRBD1 on 5 matching bases. This CDR3 is built from 15 residues. Germline loops: CDR1 ENHRY, CDR2 SYGVKD. V dropped 4 bases and J dropped 2 bases, with 14 bases sitting between them. CDR3 nucleotides: TGTGCCATCAGTGGGGGGGGTGGCCCAAACACTGAAGCTTTCTTT. Translation: CAISGGGGPNTEAFF.

The V and J genes are TRBV14 and TRBJ2-5; D is unresolved. Germline V gene sequence: CDR1 SGHDN, CDR2 FVKESK. The CDR3 extends over 12 amino acids. Trimming shortened V by 4 bases and J by 4 bases, and 7 bases separated the two germline ends. The CDR3 DNA is TGTGCCAGCAGCCGGAACTCAGAGACCCAGTACTTC. Encoded protein: CASSRNSETQYF.

There are many counts of this clonotype. The rearrangement uses TRBV5-1 and TRBJ2-3; TRBD2 matches at 10 bases. The ends lost 0 bases at V and 6 bases at J; junction bases unmatched: 7. This CDR3 is 16 amino acids long. Germline lookup yields CDR1 SGHRS and CDR2 YFSETQ. CDR3 DNA sequence: TGCGCCAGCAGCTTGGTTGGGACTAGCGCCCCCGATACGCAGTATTTT. Its protein product is CASSLVGTSAPDTQYF.

The chain joins TRBV27 to TRBJ1-1; D is unclear. This CDR3 spans 12 amino acids. V was pared by 5 bases and J by 9 bases, with 13 bases between. Germline V gene lookup returns CDR1 MNHEY and CDR2 SMNVEV (reference sequence). CDR3 sequence: CASSPKGFKAFF. The CDR3 bases are TGTGCCAGCAGTCCCAAGGGTTTTAAAGCTTTCTTT.

This chain joins TRBV6-1 and TRBJ2-3; 10 bases line up with TRBD1. The trim removed 4 bases at V and 5 bases at J, leaving 3 bases unmatched. This CDR3 region has 14 residues. Germline V gene lookup returns CDR1 MNHNS and CDR2 SASEGT. The CDR3 loop reads CASSGGQGGDTQYF. CDR3 DNA sequence: TGTGCCAGCAGTGGCGGACAGGGGGGAGATACGCAGTATTTT.

Only a few counts were recorded for this clonotype. The rearrangement uses TRBV20-1 and TRBJ2-1, with D possibly being TRBD2 (5 bases). V lost 4 bases and J lost 9, with 16 bases in between. Germline V gene sequence: CDR1 DFQATT, CDR2 SNEGSKA (reference sequence). The CDR3 covers 13 residues. CDR3 in DNA: TGCAGTGCTACCAGAGAGAGCGGTACTGAGCAGTTCTTC. Residues: CSATRESGTEQFF.

This clonotype has a count of ten or more. The gene calls are TRBV7-2 and TRBJ2-1; TRBD2 matches at 11 bases. With V trimmed by 9 bases and J by 4 bases, 8 bases remained unmatched. CDR1 SGHTA and CDR2 FQGNSA come from the germline V gene. CDR3 size: 15 residues. The CDR3 region has the DNA TGTGCCAGTTCTATAGCGGGAGGGGCATACAATGAGCAGTTCTTC. Translating it yields CASSIAGGAYNEQFF.

This chain links TRBV7-9 with TRBJ2-1; 9 nucleotides match TRBD2. Germline lookup yields CDR1 SEHNR and CDR2 FQNEAQ (reference sequence). V shed 4 bases and J 3 bases; nucleotides not matched to a gene: 7. The CDR3 sequence is 16 residues long. For the CDR3, the DNA is TGTGCCAGCAGCTCCCGCGGGAGGGGGTACTACAATGAGCAGTTCTTC. As protein: CASSSRGRGYYNEQFF. The full variable domain, rest sourced from reference TRBV7-9 and TRBJ2-1, is DTGVSQNPRHKITKRGQNVTFRCDPISEHNRLYWYRQTLGQGPEFLTYFQNEAQLEKSRLLSDRFSAERPKGSFSTLEIQRTEQGDSAMYLCASSSRGRGYYNEQFFGPGTRLTVL.

CDR3 DNA: TGTGCCAGCAGCCGCACTCCCGCCGGGACCGAGCAGTACTTC. Translation: CASSRTPAGTEQYF. This chain links TRBV7-2 with TRBJ2-7, with D perhaps assigned TRBD1 or TRBD2 (5 bases each). The CDR3 extends over 14 amino acids. Germline loops: CDR1 SGHTA, CDR2 FQGNSA. With 5 bases removed from V and 6 bases from J, the gap between germline ends came to 17 bases.

The chain uses TRBV5-5 and TRBJ2-5; TRBD2 is a possible D gene (5 bases). The CDR3 is made up of 15 amino acids. V was shortened by 0 bases and J by 3 bases, with 12 bases between the two germline ends. Germline CDR1 and CDR2: SGHKS and YYEKEE (reference sequence). CDR3 nucleotide sequence: TGTGCCAGCAGCTTGGCGTTCCTGGGAGAAGAGACCCAGTACTTC. Translation gives CASSLAFLGEETQYF.

This sequence joins TRBV20-1 and TRBJ2-7; tentatively, D is TRBD2 (5 bases). The germline CDR1 and CDR2 sequences are DFQATT and SNEGSKA (reference sequence). The length of the CDR3 is 11 residues. The ends were cut back, 5 bases at V and 7 bases at J, with 12 bases in the middle. CDR3 bases: TGCAGTGCTGTGCGGGTCGGGGAGCAGTACTTC. Its protein product is CSAVRVGEQYF.

Remarks on this clonotype: The junction does not match germline at one end; this may be a read error. J is TRBJ1-5 and V is TRBV19; 7 positions match TRBD1. The length of the CDR3 is 15 residues. Germline V gene sequence: CDR1 LNHDA, CDR2 SQIVND (reference sequence). The DNA for the CDR3 is TGTGCCTCCAACAGGGGCAGGGGGGAGAATCAGCTCCAGCATTTT. Translating it yields CASNRGRGENQLQHF. The whole variable domain, remainder taken from reference TRBV19 and TRBJ1-5, is DGGITQSPKYLFRKEGQNVTLSCEQNLNHDAMYWYRQDPGQGLRLIYYSQIVNDFQKGDIAEGYSVSREKKESFPLTVTSAQKNPTAFYLCASNRGRGENQLQHFGDGTRLSIL.

This clonotype was seen a few times. The chain joins TRBV7-2 to TRBJ2-1; 7 positions match TRBD1. The CDR3 runs to 14 residues. V lost 5 bases and J lost 6; bases outside the gene matches: 7. The germline V gene encodes CDR1 SGHTA and CDR2 FQGNSA. CDR3 region: CASSLEYRGNEQFF. In DNA form, the CDR3 reads TGTGCCAGCAGCCTTGAATACAGGGGCAATGAGCAGTTCTTC.